The sequence of this TCR beta chain was determined in a study of CD8 T cells in Susac syndrome. In the study overall: Blood was drawn from patients with Susac syndrome. At that point, they were therapy-naive, on corticosteroids, or on intravenous immunoglobulin alone.

Germline V gene data show CDR1 as SGDLS and CDR2 as YYNGEE. The CDR3 has 16 amino acids. Deletions cut 2 bases from V and 2 bases from J, with 14 bases between. Sequencing of TCR beta was carried out in blood CD8+ and CD4+ T cells. Diagnostic criteria for definite or probable disease, in their recently defined form, were met by the patients with Susac syndrome. An input of about 0.5 to 1 ug of RNA was subjected to reverse transcription using random hexamers. TCRdb analysed the immunoSEQ multiplex PCR reads with MiXCR anew, one entry per CDR3 protein. Of 150,000 to 200,000 distinct CDR3 sequences detected, roughly 90% appear once; the ten largest clones hold 0.085% to 0.1%.

The chain employs TRBV9 and TRBJ2-1; D is unresolved. Sequences were obtained from CD4+ T cells from PBMCs. The TCR comes from a human donor with Susac syndrome. The DNA of the CDR3 is TGTGCCAGCAGCGTCGGATGGGGTGGAACCTACAATGAGCAGTTCTTC. Translating gives CASSVGWGGTYNEQFF.